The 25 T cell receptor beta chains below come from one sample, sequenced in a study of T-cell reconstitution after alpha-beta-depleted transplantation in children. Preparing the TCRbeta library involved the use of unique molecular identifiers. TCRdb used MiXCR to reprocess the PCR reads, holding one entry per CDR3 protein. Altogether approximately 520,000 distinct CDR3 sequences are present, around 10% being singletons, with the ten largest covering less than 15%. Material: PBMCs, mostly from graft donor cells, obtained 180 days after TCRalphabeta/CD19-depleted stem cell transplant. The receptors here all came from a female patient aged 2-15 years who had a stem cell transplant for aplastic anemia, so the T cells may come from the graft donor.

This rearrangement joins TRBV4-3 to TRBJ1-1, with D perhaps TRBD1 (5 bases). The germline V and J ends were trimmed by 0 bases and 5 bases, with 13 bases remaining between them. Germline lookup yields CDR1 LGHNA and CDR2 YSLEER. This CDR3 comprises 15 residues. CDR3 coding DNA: TGCGCCAGCAGCCAAGATCGGGGGTTGAGGACTGAAGCTTTCTTT. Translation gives CASSQDRGLRTEAFF.

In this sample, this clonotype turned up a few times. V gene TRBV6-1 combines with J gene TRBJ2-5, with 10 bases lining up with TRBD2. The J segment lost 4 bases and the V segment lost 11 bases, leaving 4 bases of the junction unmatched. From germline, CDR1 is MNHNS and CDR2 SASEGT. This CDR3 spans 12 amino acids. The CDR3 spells CAGASGRETQYF. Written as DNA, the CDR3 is TGTGCCGGAGCTAGCGGGAGAGAGACCCAGTACTTC.

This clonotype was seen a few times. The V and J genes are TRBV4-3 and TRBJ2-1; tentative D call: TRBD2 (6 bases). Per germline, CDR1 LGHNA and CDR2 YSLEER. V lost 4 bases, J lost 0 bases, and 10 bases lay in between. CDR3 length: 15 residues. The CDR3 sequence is CASSPGLLSYNEQFF. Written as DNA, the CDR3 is TGCGCCAGCAGCCCGGGACTCCTCTCCTACAATGAGCAGTTCTTC.

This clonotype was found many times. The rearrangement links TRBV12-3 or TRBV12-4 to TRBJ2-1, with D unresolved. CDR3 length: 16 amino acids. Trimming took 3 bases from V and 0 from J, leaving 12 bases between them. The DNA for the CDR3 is TGTGCCAGCAGTTTTGGGCCCGATAGCTCCTACAATGAGCAGTTCTTC. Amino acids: CASSFGPDSSYNEQFF.

The CDR3 loop is CSVTGQAMDEQFF. The CDR3 DNA sequence: TGCAGCGTTACAGGACAGGCCATGGATGAGCAGTTCTTC. The V call is TRBV29-1, the J call TRBJ2-1; TRBD1 aligns across 7 bases. CDR3 size: 13 residues. J gave up 8 bases and V 5 bases, and 9 bases lay outside the gene matches. CDR1 is SQVTM, CDR2 ANQGSEA, per germline.

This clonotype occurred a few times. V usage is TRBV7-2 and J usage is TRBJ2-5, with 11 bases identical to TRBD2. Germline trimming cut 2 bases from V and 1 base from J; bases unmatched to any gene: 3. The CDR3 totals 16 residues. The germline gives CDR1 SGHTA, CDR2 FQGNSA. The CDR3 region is CASSLLGTSGQETQYF. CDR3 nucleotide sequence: TGTGCCAGCAGCTTACTGGGGACTAGCGGCCAAGAGACCCAGTACTTC.

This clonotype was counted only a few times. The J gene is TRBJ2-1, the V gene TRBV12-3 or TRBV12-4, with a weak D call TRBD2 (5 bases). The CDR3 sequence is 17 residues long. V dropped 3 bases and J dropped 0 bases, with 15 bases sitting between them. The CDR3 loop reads CASSLRVSPSSYNEQFF. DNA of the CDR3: TGTGCCAGCAGTTTGAGGGTCTCCCCGAGCTCCTACAATGAGCAGTTCTTC.

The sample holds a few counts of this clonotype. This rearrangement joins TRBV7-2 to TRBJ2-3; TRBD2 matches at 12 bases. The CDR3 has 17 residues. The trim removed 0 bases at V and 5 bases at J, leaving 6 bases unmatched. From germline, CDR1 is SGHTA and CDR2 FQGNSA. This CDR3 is CASSLAERLAGEDTQYF. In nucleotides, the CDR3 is TGTGCCAGCAGCTTAGCGGAGAGACTAGCGGGAGAAGATACGCAGTATTTT. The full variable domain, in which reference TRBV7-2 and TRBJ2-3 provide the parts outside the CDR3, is GAGVSQSPSNKVTEKGKDVELRCDPISGHTALYWYRQSLGQGLEFLIYFQGNSAPDKSGLPSDRFSAERTGGSVSTLTIQRTQQEDSAVYLCASSLAERLAGEDTQYFGPGTRLTVL.

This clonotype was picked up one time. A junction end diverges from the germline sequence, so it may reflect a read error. In DNA form, the CDR3 reads TGTGCCAGCAGTTACATCGCGTTAGGGGGTGGCCTTGGTGGGACTAGCGGGACCTTC. Amino acids: CASSYIALGGGLGGTSGTF. The chain is built from TRBV6-2 or TRBV6-3 and TRBJ2-1; 13 bases are shared with TRBD2. Germline V gives CDR1 MNHEY, CDR2 SVGEGT. The CDR3 consists of 19 residues.

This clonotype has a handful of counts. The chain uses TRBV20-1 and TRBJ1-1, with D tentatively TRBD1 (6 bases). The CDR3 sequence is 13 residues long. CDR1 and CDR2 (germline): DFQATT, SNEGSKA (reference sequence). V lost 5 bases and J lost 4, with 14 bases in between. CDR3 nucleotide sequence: TGCAGTGCTCGGGGGGGCAAAGTCACTGAAGCTTTCTTT. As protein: CSARGGKVTEAFF.

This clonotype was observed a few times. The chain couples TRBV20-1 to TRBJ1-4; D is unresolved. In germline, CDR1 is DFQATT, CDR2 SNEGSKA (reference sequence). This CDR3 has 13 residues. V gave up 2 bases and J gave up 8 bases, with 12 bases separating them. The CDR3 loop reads CSARNYPTEKLFF. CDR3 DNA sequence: TGCAGTGCTAGAAACTACCCGACGGAAAAACTGTTTTTT.

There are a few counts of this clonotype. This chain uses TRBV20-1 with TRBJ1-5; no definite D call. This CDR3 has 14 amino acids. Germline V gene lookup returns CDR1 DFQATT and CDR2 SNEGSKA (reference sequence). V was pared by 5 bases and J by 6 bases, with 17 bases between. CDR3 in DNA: TGCAGTGCTGGAAATCTTGTAGCAGGTCAGCCCCAGCATTTT. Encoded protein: CSAGNLVAGQPQHF.

CDR3 sequence: CASSVERQGTQYF. CDR3 nucleotide sequence: TGTGCCAGCAGCGTAGAGCGACAGGGTACGCAGTATTTT. The chain combines TRBV9 with TRBJ2-3, with 7 bases fitting TRBD1. J gave up 8 bases and V 0 bases, and 3 bases lay outside the gene matches. Germline CDR1 SGDLS, CDR2 YYNGEE. The CDR3 length is 13 residues. Full variable domain (missing parts from reference TRBV9 and TRBJ2-3): DSGVTQTPKHLITATGQRVTLRCSPRSGDLSVYWYQQSLDQGLQFLIQYYNGEERAKGNILERFSAQQFPDLHSELNLSSLELGDSALYFCASSVERQGTQYFGPGTRLTVL.

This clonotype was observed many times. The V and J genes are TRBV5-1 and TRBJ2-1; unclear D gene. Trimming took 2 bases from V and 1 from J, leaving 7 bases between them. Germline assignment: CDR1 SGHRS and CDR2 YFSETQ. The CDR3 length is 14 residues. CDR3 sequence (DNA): TGCGCCAGCAGCTTTGACGGATCCTACAATGAGCAGTTCTTC. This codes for CASSFDGSYNEQFF.

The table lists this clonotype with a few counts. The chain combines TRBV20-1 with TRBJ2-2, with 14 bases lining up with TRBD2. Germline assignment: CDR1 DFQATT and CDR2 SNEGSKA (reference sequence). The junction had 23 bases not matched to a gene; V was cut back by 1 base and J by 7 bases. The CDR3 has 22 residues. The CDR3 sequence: CSARGLGANTGTSGRGNGELFF. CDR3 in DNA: TGCAGTGCTAGAGGGCTTGGGGCCAATACCGGGACTAGCGGGAGAGGGAACGGGGAGCTGTTTTTT.

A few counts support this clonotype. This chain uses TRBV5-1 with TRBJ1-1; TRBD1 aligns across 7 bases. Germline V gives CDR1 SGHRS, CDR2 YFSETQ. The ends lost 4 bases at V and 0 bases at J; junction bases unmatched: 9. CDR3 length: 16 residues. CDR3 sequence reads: CASSLDRIIMNTEAFF. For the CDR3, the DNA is TGCGCCAGCAGCCTGGACAGGATCATCATGAACACTGAAGCTTTCTTT. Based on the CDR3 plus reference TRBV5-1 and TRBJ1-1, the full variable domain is KAGVTQTPRYLIKTRGQQVTLSCSPISGHRSVSWYQQTPGQGLQFLFEYFSETQRNKGNFPGRFSGRQFSNSRSEMNVSTLELGDSALYLCASSLDRIIMNTEAFFGQGTRLTVV.

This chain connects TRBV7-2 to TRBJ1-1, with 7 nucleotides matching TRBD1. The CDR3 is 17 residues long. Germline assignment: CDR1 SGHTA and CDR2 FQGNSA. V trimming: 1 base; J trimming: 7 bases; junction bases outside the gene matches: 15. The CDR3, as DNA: TGTGCCAGCAGCTTAGTTAAGAGGACAGGCTTACCCGTTGAAGCTTTCTTT. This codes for CASSLVKRTGLPVEAFF.

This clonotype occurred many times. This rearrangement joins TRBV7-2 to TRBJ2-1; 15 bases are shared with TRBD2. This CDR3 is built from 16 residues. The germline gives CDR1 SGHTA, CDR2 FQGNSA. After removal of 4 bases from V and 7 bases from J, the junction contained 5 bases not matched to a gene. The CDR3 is CASSSPGLAGGNEQFF. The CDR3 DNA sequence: TGTGCCAGCAGCTCCCCGGGACTAGCGGGAGGTAATGAGCAGTTCTTC.

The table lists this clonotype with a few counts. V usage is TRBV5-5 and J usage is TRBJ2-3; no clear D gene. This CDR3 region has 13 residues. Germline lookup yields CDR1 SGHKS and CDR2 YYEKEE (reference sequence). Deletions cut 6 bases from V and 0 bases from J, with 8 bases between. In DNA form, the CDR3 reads TGTGCCAGCACTACTACTAGCACAGATACGCAGTATTTT. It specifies CASTTTSTDTQYF.

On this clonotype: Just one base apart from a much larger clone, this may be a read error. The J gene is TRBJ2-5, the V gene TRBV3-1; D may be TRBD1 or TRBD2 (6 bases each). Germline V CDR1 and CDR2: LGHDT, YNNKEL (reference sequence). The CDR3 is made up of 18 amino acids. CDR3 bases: TGTGCCAGCTGCCAAGACTCCGGGAGCGGACAGTACCAAGAGACCCAGTACTTC. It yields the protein CASCQDSGSGQYQETQYF.

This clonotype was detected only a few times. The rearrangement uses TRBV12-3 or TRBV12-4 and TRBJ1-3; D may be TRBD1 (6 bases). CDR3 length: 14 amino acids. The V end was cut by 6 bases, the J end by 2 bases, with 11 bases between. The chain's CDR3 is CASSGGGTGNTIYF. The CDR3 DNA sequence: TGTGCCAGCAGCGGAGGGGGGACTGGAAACACCATATATTTT.

The CDR3 loop is CASSWGQAAAFF. In DNA form, the CDR3 reads TGTGCCAGCAGCTGGGGACAGGCGGCAGCTTTCTTT. The chain carries TRBV7-9 and TRBJ1-1, with 8 bases lining up with TRBD1. V shed 4 bases, J shed 10 bases, and the junction held 5 bases outside the gene matches. Per germline, CDR1 SEHNR and CDR2 FQNEAQ (reference sequence). The CDR3 contains 12 residues.

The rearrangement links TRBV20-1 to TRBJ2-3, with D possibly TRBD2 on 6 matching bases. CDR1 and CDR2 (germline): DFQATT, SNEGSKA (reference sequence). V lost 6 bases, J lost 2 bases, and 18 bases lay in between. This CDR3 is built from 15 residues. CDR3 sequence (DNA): TGCAGTGCCCGGAAAGCCAGCGGGCACACAGATACGCAGTATTTT. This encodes CSARKASGHTDTQYF.

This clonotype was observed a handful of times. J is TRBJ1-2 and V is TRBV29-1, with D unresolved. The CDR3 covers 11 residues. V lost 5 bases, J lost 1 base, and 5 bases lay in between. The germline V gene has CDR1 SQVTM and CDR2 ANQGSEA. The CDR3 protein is CSVSHNYGYTF. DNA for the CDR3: TGCAGCGTTTCCCATAACTATGGCTACACCTTC.

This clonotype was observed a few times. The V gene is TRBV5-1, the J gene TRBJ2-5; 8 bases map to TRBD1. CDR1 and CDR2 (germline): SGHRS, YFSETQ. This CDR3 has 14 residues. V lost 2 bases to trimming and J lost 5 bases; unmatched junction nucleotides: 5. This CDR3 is CASSFRGRSETQYF. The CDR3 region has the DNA TGCGCCAGCAGCTTCAGGGGGCGGTCGGAGACCCAGTACTTC.